This TCR beta chain was sequenced in a study of CD8 T cells in ankylosing spondylitis. Study outcomes and limitations: A TCR beta motif made of 7 to 9 highly homologous variants seemed typical of ankylosing spondylitis blood.

Remarks on this clonotype: The target antigen is unknown.

TCRdb analysed the 5' RACE reads with MiXCR anew, one entry per CDR3 protein. Counted here are some 150,000 distinct CDR3 sequences, more than 40% occurring once; the ten biggest clones make up about 15%. Germline V CDR1 and CDR2: MNHEY, SMNVEV (reference sequence). With 5 bases removed from V and 4 bases from J, the gap between germline ends came to 18 bases. The CDR3 loop spans 15 amino acids. Sequences were obtained from synovial fluid, either unsorted or a sorted T cell fraction (not recorded which). The rearrangement joins TRBV27 to TRBJ2-7; perhaps D is TRBD1 or TRBD2 (5 bases each). The receptor was derived from a male donor with ankylosing spondylitis. The CDR3 DNA reads TGTGCCAGCAGTGGGGGTGACAGCGCGGCATACGAGCAGTACTTC. Translated, it gives CASSGGDSAAYEQYF.